The table lists the clone carrying this T cell receptor beta chain with a few counts. At one end the junction does not follow the germline gene, possibly because of a read error. The sample comes from a study of T-cell reconstitution after alpha-beta-depleted transplantation in children. The library targeted TCRbeta and was prepared with unique molecular identifiers. TCRdb ran MiXCR on the PCR reads and lists one entry per CDR3 protein. This sample yields roughly 500,000 distinct CDR3 sequences, of which around 12% are seen a single time; 4.5% to 6% belongs to the top ten. Germline V CDR1 and CDR2: SGHRS, YFSETQ. CDR3 length equals 13 residues.

This clonotype was sampled from a human donor who donated a stem cell graft to a child with combined immunodeficiency. Specimen: PBMCs from the stem cell graft donor, collected from the stem cell graft. The J gene is TRBJ1-1, the V gene TRBV5-1; the D is unclear. CDR3 in amino acids: CASGSSSDTEVFF. CDR3 DNA: TGCGCCAGCGGATCTAGTTCTGACACTGAAGTTTTCTTT.